These T cell receptor beta chains were read from a single sample in a study of shared clonotypes between healthy human individuals. Clones were sequenced by immunoSEQ multiplex PCR, and TCRdb holds only the in-frame ones, with some missing. Among around 2.5 million clones listed, 80% to 95% were seen once. The sequenced sample was naive CD4+ T cells from PBMCs. The receptors stem from a man younger than 35 in good health. Some clones in this sample may be carry-over from other donors' samples. Each CDR3 is given with its conserved first and last residue. The D gene is left open where the match is weak. A clone size is listed for some rows: how often the clone was seen (once, few, many), or a class if it is expanded.

len: 17; abundance: NA; j_gene: TRBJ2-5; v_gene: TRBV4-1; d_gene: TRBD1; CDR3nt: TGCGCCAGCAGCCAACGCCCTAAGGGACAGCTAGGAGAGACCCAGTACTTC; CDR3aa: CASSQRPKGQLGETQYF
len: 15; abundance: NA; j_gene: TRBJ2-3; v_gene: TRBV11-1; d_gene: NA; CDR3nt: TGTGCCAGCAGCTTACAGCCTGAGGCGCTAGCCCGAACGTATTTT; CDR3aa: CASSLQPEALARTYF
len: 14; abundance: NA; j_gene: TRBJ2-5; v_gene: TRBV29-1; d_gene: NA; CDR3nt: TGCAGCGTTGGGGCTAGCATCAGCGTGGAGACCCAGTACTTC; CDR3aa: CSVGASISVETQYF
len: 15; abundance: NA; j_gene: TRBJ2-2; v_gene: TRBV27; d_gene: TRBD1; CDR3nt: TGTGCCAGCAGTACCCGACAGGGGGCGGCCGGGGAGCTGTTTTTT; CDR3aa: CASSTRQGAAGELFF
len: 14; abundance: once; j_gene: TRBJ2-5; v_gene: TRBV6-5; d_gene: TRBD2; CDR3nt: TGTGCCAGCACCCGCGGGAGTGGAGGAGAGACCCAGTACTTC; CDR3aa: CASTRGSGGETQYF
len: 13; abundance: NA; j_gene: TRBJ1-2; v_gene: TRBV5-6; d_gene: TRBD1; CDR3nt: TGTGCCAGCAACATCCAGGGGGCTTCTGGCTACACCTTC; CDR3aa: CASNIQGASGYTF
len: 12; abundance: few; j_gene: TRBJ1-1; v_gene: TRBV5-4; d_gene: NA; CDR3nt: TGTGCCAGCAGCCTTACGAACACTGAAGCTTTCTTT; CDR3aa: CASSLTNTEAFF
len: 15; abundance: once; j_gene: TRBJ1-1; v_gene: TRBV21-1; d_gene: NA; CDR3nt: TGTGCCAGCAGCAAATGGACACTTAGGAGCACTGAAGCTTTCTTT; CDR3aa: CASSKWTLRSTEAFF
len: 14; abundance: NA; j_gene: TRBJ1-1; v_gene: TRBV18; d_gene: NA; CDR3nt: TGTGCCAGCTCGTGGGGCCCCGACGGGACTGAAGCTTTCTTT; CDR3aa: CASSWGPDGTEAFF
len: 15; abundance: NA; j_gene: TRBJ1-5; v_gene: TRBV9; d_gene: NA; CDR3nt: TGTGCCAGCAGCGTAGGGCAGGGCGGCAATCAGCCCCAGCATTTT; CDR3aa: CASSVGQGGNQPQHF
len: 15; abundance: NA; j_gene: TRBJ2-2; v_gene: TRBV7-9; d_gene: TRBD1; CDR3nt: TGTGCCAGCAGCTCTGGACAGGGGGTCACCGGGGAGCTGTTTTTT; CDR3aa: CASSSGQGVTGELFF
len: 13; abundance: NA; j_gene: TRBJ1-1; v_gene: TRBV10-2; d_gene: NA; CDR3nt: TGCGCCACGCGGAGGCAGCTGAACACTGAAGCTTTCTTT; CDR3aa: CATRRQLNTEAFF
len: 14; abundance: NA; j_gene: TRBJ2-7; v_gene: TRBV27; d_gene: NA; CDR3nt: TGTGCCAGCAGTGAGGGGGGCAGGACCTACGAGCAGTACTTC; CDR3aa: CASSEGGRTYEQYF
len: 14; abundance: NA; j_gene: TRBJ2-3; v_gene: TRBV5-1; d_gene: NA; CDR3nt: TGCGCCAGCGATTGGGGGAGCGGCACAGATACGCAGTATTTT; CDR3aa: CASDWGSGTDTQYF
len: 16; abundance: NA; j_gene: TRBJ2-5; v_gene: TRBV12-5; d_gene: TRBD2; CDR3nt: TGTGCTAGTGGTTTGAGCCCCTGGGGGGGCCAAGAGACCCAGTACTTC; CDR3aa: CASGLSPWGGQETQYF
len: 14; abundance: NA; j_gene: TRBJ2-7; v_gene: TRBV4-3; d_gene: TRBD2; CDR3nt: TGCGCCAGCAGCCTCGTGGGGGCTAGCGGGAAACAGTACTTC; CDR3aa: CASSLVGASGKQYF
len: 18; abundance: NA; j_gene: TRBJ2-1; v_gene: TRBV6-7; d_gene: TRBD2; CDR3nt: TGTGCCAGCAGAAGACTAGCGGGCCTCCTTTTTTCCTACAATGAGCAGTTCTTC; CDR3aa: CASRRLAGLLFSYNEQFF
len: 15; abundance: NA; j_gene: TRBJ2-1; v_gene: TRBV4-2; d_gene: TRBD2; CDR3nt: TGTGCCAGCAGCCAAGGCACGGCGGGAGGGCATGAGCAGTTCTTC; CDR3aa: CASSQGTAGGHEQFF
len: 13; abundance: NA; j_gene: TRBJ2-3; v_gene: TRBV7-3; d_gene: NA; CDR3nt: TGTGCCAGCAGCTTAGGGAGTACAGATACGCAGTATTTT; CDR3aa: CASSLGSTDTQYF
len: 14; abundance: NA; j_gene: TRBJ2-2; v_gene: TRBV27; d_gene: NA; CDR3nt: TGTGCCAGCGGAAGGGGTCCAAGGACCGGGGAGCTGTTTTTT; CDR3aa: CASGRGPRTGELFF
len: 13; abundance: few; j_gene: TRBJ1-5; v_gene: TRBV29-1; d_gene: TRBD1; CDR3nt: TGCAGCGTTCAGACAGGGGGGAATCAGCCCCAGCATTTT; CDR3aa: CSVQTGGNQPQHF
len: 16; abundance: once; j_gene: TRBJ1-1; v_gene: TRBV12-5; d_gene: TRBD1; CDR3nt: TGTGCTAGTGGTCTCGGGACAGGGGGCGTTAAGGCTGAAGCTTTCTTT; CDR3aa: CASGLGTGGVKAEAFF
len: 14; abundance: NA; j_gene: TRBJ2-3; v_gene: TRBV9; d_gene: NA; CDR3nt: TGTGCCAGCAGCGTTCTCCCGGGACCTTATACGCAGTATTTT; CDR3aa: CASSVLPGPYTQYF
len: 15; abundance: NA; j_gene: TRBJ2-5; v_gene: TRBV28; d_gene: NA; CDR3nt: TGTGCCAGCAGTCCGGGGGGACAGTTCCAAGAGACCCAGTACTTC; CDR3aa: CASSPGGQFQETQYF
len: 16; abundance: NA; j_gene: TRBJ1-5; v_gene: TRBV27; d_gene: NA; CDR3nt: TGTGCCAGCAGTCCGGGGACACCCGATAGCAATCAGCCCCAGCATTTT; CDR3aa: CASSPGTPDSNQPQHF
len: 21; abundance: NA; j_gene: TRBJ2-5; v_gene: TRBV5-1; d_gene: NA; CDR3nt: TGCGCCAGCAGCTTGAGGGTGTCGGCAGCGAGTCGTCGAGGCCCTGTCGGGGCCCAGTACTTC; CDR3aa: CASSLRVSAASRRGPVGAQYF
len: 13; abundance: NA; j_gene: TRBJ2-7; v_gene: TRBV5-4; d_gene: NA; CDR3nt: TGTGCCAGCACCGCTACGACACGTGGTGAGCAGTACTTC; CDR3aa: CASTATTRGEQYF
len: 14; abundance: NA; j_gene: TRBJ1-4; v_gene: TRBV9; d_gene: NA; CDR3nt: TGTGCCAGCAGCGTTTCGCAGAGTAATGAAAAACTGTTTTTT; CDR3aa: CASSVSQSNEKLFF
len: 13; abundance: once; j_gene: TRBJ2-5; v_gene: TRBV10-3; d_gene: NA; CDR3nt: TGTGCCATCAGTGAGGATTTACAAGAGACCCAGTACTTC; CDR3aa: CAISEDLQETQYF
len: 15; abundance: NA; j_gene: TRBJ2-6; v_gene: TRBV5-6; d_gene: TRBD1; CDR3nt: TGTGCCAGCAGCCGGGACAGTTCTGGGGCCAACGTCCTGACTTTC; CDR3aa: CASSRDSSGANVLTF
len: 15; abundance: NA; j_gene: TRBJ1-3; v_gene: TRBV19; d_gene: NA; CDR3nt: TGTGCCAGTAGTTCGACAGGTGCCTCTGGAAACACCATATATTTT; CDR3aa: CASSSTGASGNTIYF